These 22 T cell receptor beta chains came from one sample sequenced in a study of regulatory T cells in long-lasting Graves disease. Building of the TCR beta libraries involved iRepertoire HTBI primers and Arm-PCR of CDR3 regions. One entry per CDR3 protein, called by TCRdb with MiXCR from the multiplex PCR reads. The sample comprises around 460,000 distinct CDR3 sequences, 20% to 25% of which are singletons, and 13% rests with the top ten. Time point meaning: persistent/refractory GD, antithyroid drugs over 5 years with positive TRAb. The authors made the TCR library using RNA they extracted from PBMCs. Here the sequenced sample was peripheral blood mononuclear cells (PBMCs), taken when the disease was refractory, from a patient treated with antithyroid drugs. The receptors shown here come from a female donor with Graves disease.

V gene TRBV27 combines with J gene TRBJ2-2, with 12 nucleotides matching TRBD2. The length of the CDR3 is 15 residues. The V and J ends lost 10 bases and 7 bases, in that order; junction bases with no gene match: 10. Germline V gene sequence: CDR1 MNHEY, CDR2 SMNVEV (reference sequence). CDR3 sequence (DNA): TGTGCCACCCGCCGACTAGCGGGAGAATACGGGGAGCTGTTTTTT. Translation gives CATRRLAGEYGELFF.

In its sample, this clonotype was seen a few times. A read error may produce the germline difference seen at one junction end. The chain employs TRBV19 and TRBJ1-2; 9 nucleotides agree with TRBD1. The CDR3 contains 14 residues. Germline CDR1 and CDR2: LNHDA and SQIVND (reference sequence). Here the CDR3 reads CAGSPDRGYDGYTF. The CDR3 region has the DNA TGTGCCGGTAGTCCGGACAGGGGATACGATGGCTACACCTTC.

This clonotype showed up just once. The rearrangement uses TRBV6-5 and TRBJ2-7; perhaps TRBD1 as D (6 bases). The ends were cut back, 2 bases at V and 0 bases at J, with 11 bases in the middle. The germline CDR1 and CDR2 sequences are MNHEY and SVGAGI. The length of the CDR3 is 15 residues. The CDR3 DNA is TGTGCCAGCAGTTACGGACAGATTCTCTCCTACGAGCAGTACTTC. Translation: CASSYGQILSYEQYF.

The chain employs TRBV10-3 and TRBJ1-1; 8 positions agree with TRBD1. Per the germline V gene, CDR1 is ENHRY and CDR2 is SYGVKD. V trimming: 6 bases; J trimming: 6 bases; junction bases outside the gene matches: 9. This CDR3 has 14 amino acids. The chain's CDR3 is CAIRKTGEVAEAFF. CDR3 DNA sequence: TGTGCCATCAGAAAGACAGGGGAGGTCGCTGAAGCTTTCTTT.

This clonotype came up a few times. The J gene is TRBJ1-1, the V gene TRBV27; D gene ambiguous. CDR3 length: 13 residues. V was trimmed by 6 bases and J by 2 bases, leaving 10 bases between them. Germline values: CDR1 MNHEY, CDR2 SMNVEV (reference sequence). The CDR3 loop is CASRTLLNTEAFF. The CDR3 coding sequence is TGTGCCAGCAGGACCCTTCTTAACACTGAAGCTTTCTTT.

The sample holds a few counts of this clonotype. This chain uses TRBV4-3 with TRBJ1-2; D is unclear. V was clipped by 0 bases and J by 4 bases, with 9 bases between them. Germline CDR1 LGHNA, CDR2 YSLEER. The CDR3 runs 14 residues. This CDR3 reads CASSQDRAAYGYTF. In nucleotides, the CDR3 is TGCGCCAGCAGCCAAGATCGGGCAGCCTATGGCTACACCTTC.

Comment on this clonotype: With a much larger clone just one base away, this may be a read error. The CDR3 does not end in the conserved phenylalanine or tryptophan, so this is likely a read error. The chain recombines TRBV11-2 with TRBJ1-1; D is uncertain. Between the trimmed V and J ends, which lost 5 bases and 6 bases, there was a span of 16 bases. Germline CDR1 reads SGHAT; CDR2 reads FQNNGV. CDR3 length: 14 residues. CDR3 residues: CASSLLHEGSEAFS. In DNA form, the CDR3 reads TGTGCCAGCAGCCTCCTGCATGAGGGCTCTGAAGCTTTCTCT.

Written as DNA, the CDR3 is TGTGCCATCTCGGAGGGAACTAATGAAAAACTGTTTTTT. It specifies CAISEGTNEKLFF. J is TRBJ1-4 and V is TRBV10-3; no firm D call. This CDR3 has 13 amino acids. Trimming pared 8 bases from V and 1 base from J, leaving 8 bases between. Germline V CDR1 and CDR2: ENHRY, SYGVKD.

In this sample, this clonotype turned up a few times. The chain uses TRBV20-1 and TRBJ2-7, with D possibly matching TRBD1 (6 bases). V lost 6 bases and J lost 1, with 10 bases in between. The CDR3 consists of 12 residues. CDR1 and CDR2 from the germline V gene are DFQATT and SNEGSKA (reference sequence). In DNA, the CDR3 is TGCAGTGCCTACGGGACATCCTACGAGCAGTACTTC. This translates into CSAYGTSYEQYF.

This clonotype was observed at least ten times. The CDR3 sequence: CASSVEGDNSPLHF. CDR3 DNA: TGTGCCAGCAGCGTAGAGGGTGATAATTCACCCCTCCACTTT. The rearrangement links TRBV9 to TRBJ1-6; the D is unclear. From germline, CDR1 is SGDLS and CDR2 YYNGEE. Trimming cost V 0 bases and J 5 bases, with 6 bases left between them. The length of the CDR3 is 14 residues.

The chain employs TRBV5-1 and TRBJ1-1; 9 bases agree with TRBD1. Germline CDR1 and CDR2: SGHRS and YFSETQ. This CDR3 spans 16 amino acids. J lost 1 base, V lost 5 bases, and 9 bases had no gene match. CDR3 in amino acids: CASRFGQGLRNTEAFF. In DNA, the CDR3 is TGCGCCAGCAGATTCGGACAGGGGCTGAGGAACACTGAAGCTTTCTTT. The full variable domain, with the rest looked up from reference TRBV5-1 and TRBJ1-1, is KAGVTQTPRYLIKTRGQQVTLSCSPISGHRSVSWYQQTPGQGLQFLFEYFSETQRNKGNFPGRFSGRQFSNSRSEMNVSTLELGDSALYLCASRFGQGLRNTEAFFGQGTRLTVV.

This clonotype has only a few counts. V is TRBV19 and J is TRBJ1-5; a weak D match, TRBD1 (5 bases). The CDR3 covers 15 residues. Trimming removed 3 bases at V and 1 base at J, with 10 bases between. Per germline, CDR1 LNHDA and CDR2 SQIVND (reference sequence). The CDR3 coding sequence is TGTGCCAGTAGTATGGGGCAGGGAAGCAATCAGCCCCAGCATTTT. This sequence encodes CASSMGQGSNQPQHF. Using reference TRBV19 and TRBJ1-5 for the parts outside the CDR3, the full variable domain is DGGITQSPKYLFRKEGQNVTLSCEQNLNHDAMYWYRQDPGQGLRLIYYSQIVNDFQKGDIAEGYSVSREKKESFPLTVTSAQKNPTAFYLCASSMGQGSNQPQHFGDGTRLSIL.

With respect to this clonotype: One junction end does not reproduce the germline sequence, and a read error may be involved. This chain uses TRBV7-9 with TRBJ2-5; D is unclear. This CDR3 comprises 15 residues. Germline V CDR1 and CDR2: SEHNR, FQNEAQ (reference sequence). The CDR3 DNA follows: TGTACCAGCAGCCGACCCATAGGCGAATCAGAGACCCAGTACTTC. This translates into CTSSRPIGESETQYF.

This clonotype was detected ten times or more. This chain connects TRBV7-3 to TRBJ2-6; no definite D call. With 5 bases removed from V and 0 bases from J, the gap between germline ends came to 11 bases. This CDR3 has 16 amino acids. Germline V lookup: CDR1 SGHTA, CDR2 FQGTGA. CDR3 in amino acids: CASSPVILSGANVLTF. The DNA for the CDR3 is TGTGCCAGCAGCCCCGTCATCCTCTCTGGGGCCAACGTCCTGACTTTC.

The V and J genes are TRBV15 and TRBJ2-2; perhaps TRBD1 as D (8 bases). This CDR3 is built from 16 residues. V lost 8 bases, J lost 3 bases, and 19 bases lay in between. CDR1 and CDR2 from the germline V gene are LNHNV and YYDKDF (reference sequence). The CDR3: CATDQNRGGDTGELFF. The CDR3 coding sequence is TGTGCCACCGATCAGAACAGGGGGGGAGACACCGGGGAGCTGTTTTTT.

This clonotype was seen only a few times. V and J are TRBV19 and TRBJ1-1; 7 nucleotides match TRBD1. The CDR3 consists of 15 residues. Germline V gene sequence: CDR1 LNHDA, CDR2 SQIVND (reference sequence). The junction had 11 bases not matched to a gene; V was cut back by 5 bases and J by 5 bases. In DNA, the CDR3 is TGTGCCAGTAGTTCCTCACCCCAGGGGGGGACTGAAGCTTTCTTT. Amino acid sequence: CASSSSPQGGTEAFF.

Worth noting for this clonotype: A far larger clone is a single base away, which makes a read error likely. The chain employs TRBV11-2 and TRBJ2-5; D is perhaps TRBD1 or TRBD2 (5 bases each). V gave up 7 bases and J gave up 4 bases, with 19 bases separating them. Germline values: CDR1 SGHAT, CDR2 FQNNGV. The CDR3 loop spans 15 amino acids. For the CDR3, the DNA is TGTGCCAGCAAGGGGACGCAATGGGAAGTAGAGACCCAGTACTTC. It translates to CASKGTQWEVETQYF. Using reference TRBV11-2 and TRBJ2-5 for the parts outside the CDR3, the full variable domain is EAGVAQSPRYKIIEKRQSVAFWCNPISGHATLYWYQQILGQGPKLLIQFQNNGVVDDSQLPKDRFSAERLKGVDSTLKIQPAKLEDSAVYLCASKGTQWEVETQYFGPGTRLLVL.

The chain employs TRBV5-1 and TRBJ1-5; 7 nucleotides align to TRBD1. The CDR3 is made up of 14 amino acids. Germline V gene lookup returns CDR1 SGHRS and CDR2 YFSETQ. V shed 0 bases, J shed 9 bases, and the junction held 6 bases outside the gene matches. The CDR3 here is CASSLEQGSTPQHF. CDR3 nucleotides: TGCGCCAGCAGCTTGGAACAGGGGTCCACGCCCCAGCATTTT.

This clonotype occurred a few times. The rearrangement links TRBV20-1 to TRBJ1-2; a weak D match, TRBD1 (6 bases). Germline CDR1 DFQATT, CDR2 SNEGSKA (reference sequence). The CDR3 is made up of 13 amino acids. Trimming shortened V by 6 bases and J by 7 bases, and 18 bases separated the two germline ends. CDR3 coding DNA: TGCAGTGCCCTAATCGGGGGGCACAGTGGCTACACCTTC. It is translated as CSALIGGHSGYTF.

This clonotype was detected once. Given the absence of the conserved phenylalanine or tryptophan at the CDR3 end, a read error is likely. The chain has TRBV15 and TRBJ1-2; 9 bases map to TRBD1. The CDR3 runs to 15 residues. The V gene end was trimmed by 5 bases and the J gene end by 8 bases; junction bases not matched to a gene: 12. The germline gives CDR1 LNHNV, CDR2 YYDKDF (reference sequence). CDR3 residues: CATSHRDREVEGYTL. The DNA for the CDR3 is TGTGCCACCAGCCACCGGGACAGGGAGGTAGAAGGCTACACCCTC.

As concerns this clonotype: Possible read error: a much larger clone is one base away. The DNA for the CDR3 is TGCAGCGTGGGGAGTGACTATGGCTACACCTTC. This encodes CSVGSDYGYTF. The chain combines TRBV29-1 with TRBJ1-2; D gene ambiguous. In germline, CDR1 is SQVTM, CDR2 ANQGSEA. This CDR3 contains 11 residues. Trimming removed 6 bases from V and 3 bases from J, with 8 bases in between.

There are a few counts of this clonotype. The V and J genes are TRBV10-3 and TRBJ2-7, with 11 bases fitting TRBD1. Germline loops: CDR1 ENHRY, CDR2 SYGVKD. V lost 5 bases, J lost 4 bases, and 7 bases stayed unmatched. CDR3 size: 15 residues. The CDR3 loop reads CAISRPGQGVYEQYF. The CDR3 DNA is TGTGCCATCAGTAGACCGGGACAGGGGGTTTACGAGCAGTACTTC.